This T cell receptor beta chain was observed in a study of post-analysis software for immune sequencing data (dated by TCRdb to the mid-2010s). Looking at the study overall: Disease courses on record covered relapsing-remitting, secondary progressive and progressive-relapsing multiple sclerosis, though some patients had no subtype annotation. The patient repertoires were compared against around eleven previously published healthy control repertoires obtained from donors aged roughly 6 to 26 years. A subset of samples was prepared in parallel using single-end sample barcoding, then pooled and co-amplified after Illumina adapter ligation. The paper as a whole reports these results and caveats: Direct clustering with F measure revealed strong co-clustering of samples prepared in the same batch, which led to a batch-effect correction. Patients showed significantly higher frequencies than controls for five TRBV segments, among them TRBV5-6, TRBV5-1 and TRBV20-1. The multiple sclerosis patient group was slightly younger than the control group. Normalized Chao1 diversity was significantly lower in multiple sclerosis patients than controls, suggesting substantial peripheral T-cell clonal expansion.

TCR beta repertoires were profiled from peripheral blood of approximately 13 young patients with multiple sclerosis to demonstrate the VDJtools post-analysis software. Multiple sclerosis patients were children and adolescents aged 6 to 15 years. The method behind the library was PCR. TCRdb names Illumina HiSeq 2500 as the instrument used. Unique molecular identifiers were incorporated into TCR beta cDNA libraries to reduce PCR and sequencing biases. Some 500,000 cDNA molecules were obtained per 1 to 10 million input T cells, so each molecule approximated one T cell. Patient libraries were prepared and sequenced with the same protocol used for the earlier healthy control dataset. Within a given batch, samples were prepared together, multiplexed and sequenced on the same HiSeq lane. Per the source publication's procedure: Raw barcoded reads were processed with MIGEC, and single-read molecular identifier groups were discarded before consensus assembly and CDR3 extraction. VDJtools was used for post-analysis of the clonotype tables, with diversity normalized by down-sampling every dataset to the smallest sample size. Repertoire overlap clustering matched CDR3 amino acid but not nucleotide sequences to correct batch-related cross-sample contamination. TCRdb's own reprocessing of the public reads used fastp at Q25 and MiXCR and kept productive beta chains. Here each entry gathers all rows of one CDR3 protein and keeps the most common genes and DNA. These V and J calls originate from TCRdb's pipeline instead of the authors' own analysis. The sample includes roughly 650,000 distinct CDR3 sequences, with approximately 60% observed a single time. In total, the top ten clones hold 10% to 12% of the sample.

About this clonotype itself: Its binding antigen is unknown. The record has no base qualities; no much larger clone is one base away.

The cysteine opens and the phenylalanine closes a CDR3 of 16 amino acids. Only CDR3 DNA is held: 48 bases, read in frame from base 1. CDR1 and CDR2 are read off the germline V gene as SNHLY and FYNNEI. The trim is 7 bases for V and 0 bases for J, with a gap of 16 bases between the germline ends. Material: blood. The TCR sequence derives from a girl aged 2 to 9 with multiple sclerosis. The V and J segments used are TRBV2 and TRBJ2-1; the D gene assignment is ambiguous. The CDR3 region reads CASKNNPKSSYNEQFF. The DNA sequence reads TGTGCCAGCAAAAATAACCCGAAAAGCTCCTACAATGAGCAGTTCTTC.